This T cell receptor (beta chain) was sequenced for a study of beta chain features in type 1 diabetes. Isolated RNA was reverse transcribed in full, so expressed TCRB transcripts were sequenced. Assay: immunoSEQ multiplex PCR; the TCRdb copy retains only in-frame clones and omits some. Of around 250,000 clones listed, roughly 24% are singletons. Findings and caveats of the study: Cells carrying high TCR expression could end up over-represented when cDNA is sequenced. Patients showed naive, central memory and Treg TCRB repertoires that appeared more similar than those of healthy donors. In all four CD4+ subsets, TCRB CDR3 length was significantly, moderately reduced in type 1 diabetes. Among type 1 diabetes patients, VDJ junctions had fewer insertions and more deletions.

This clone was observed a handful of times. Its antigen remains unidentified. Only one heparinised blood draw was taken per donor, and its volume averaged about 116 mL. Germline assignment: CDR1 MNHEY and CDR2 SVGAGI. V lost 4 bases to trimming and J lost 3 bases, with 13 bases between them. CDR3 length: 14 residues. The rearrangement links TRBV6-5 to TRBJ2-7, with a tentative D call TRBD2 (6 bases). The source is a woman in her twenties or thirties with type 1 diabetes. Input material: naive CD4+ T cells from blood. This CDR3 reads CASSSLGGVYEQYF. CDR3 DNA: TGTGCCAGCAGTTCCTTGGGGGGAGTCTACGAGCAGTACTTC.